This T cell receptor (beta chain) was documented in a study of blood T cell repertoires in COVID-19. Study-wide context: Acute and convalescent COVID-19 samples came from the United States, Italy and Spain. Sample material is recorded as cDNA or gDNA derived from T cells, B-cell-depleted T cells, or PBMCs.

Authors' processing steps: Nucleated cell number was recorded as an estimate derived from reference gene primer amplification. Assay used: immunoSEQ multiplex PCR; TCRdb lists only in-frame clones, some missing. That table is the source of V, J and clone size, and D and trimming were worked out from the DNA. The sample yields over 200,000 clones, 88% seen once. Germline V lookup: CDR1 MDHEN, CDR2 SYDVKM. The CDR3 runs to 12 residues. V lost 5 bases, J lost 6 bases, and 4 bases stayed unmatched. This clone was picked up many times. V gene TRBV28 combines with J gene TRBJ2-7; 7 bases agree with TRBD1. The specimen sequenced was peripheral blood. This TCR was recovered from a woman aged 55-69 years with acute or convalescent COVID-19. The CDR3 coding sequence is TGTGCCAGCAGTGTCACAGGGGTCGAGCAGTACTTC. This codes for CASSVTGVEQYF.